Listed below are T cell receptor beta chains from one sample, sequenced in a study of CD8 T cells in ankylosing spondylitis. TCRdb re-called the 5' RACE reads with MiXCR, one entry per CDR3 protein. The table lists hundreds of thousands of distinct CDR3 sequences, roughly 26% of them singletons. Sequencing used blood, either unsorted or a sorted T cell fraction (not recorded which). The receptors shown here come from a male donor with ankylosing spondylitis or in good health (not recorded which). The CDR3 runs from the conserved cysteine through the conserved F or W. A D gene is named only where the DNA matches it firmly. The size entry is marked missing in some rows and otherwise reads once, few, many or a size class.

- | many | TRBJ1-2 | TRBV2 | TGTGCCACTACAGGGCTCGGCTATGGCTACACCTTC | CATTGLGYGYTF
- | many | TRBJ2-5 | TRBV29-1 | TGCAGCGTTCGGACTCTGTACCAAGAGACCCAGTACTTC | CSVRTLYQETQYF
TRBD2 | many | TRBJ2-7 | TRBV28 | TGTGCCAGCAGTGGGACTAGCGGGAATTTGTACGAGCAGTACTTC | CASSGTSGNLYEQYF
- | many | TRBJ1-2 | TRBV28 | TGTGCCAGCCTTACTGCCCCGGGGTTTGGCTACACCTTC | CASLTAPGFGYTF
TRBD1 | once | TRBJ2-5 | TRBV29-1 | TGCAGCGCAGGAAGAGGGGGCTTGGAGACCCAGTACTTC | CSAGRGGLETQYF
TRBD2 | many | TRBJ2-1 | TRBV5-1 | TGCGCCAGCAGCCAACTAGCGGGGTCCTACAATGAGCAGTTCTTC | CASSQLAGSYNEQFF
TRBD2 | many | TRBJ2-3 | TRBV20-1 | TGCAGTGCCAACCGTTGGACTAGCGGGAGTTTTGATACGCAGTATTTT | CSANRWTSGSFDTQYF
- | - | TRBJ1-1 | TRBV12-3/TRBV12-4 | TGTGCCAGCAGTTGGACAGAGCACGGTACTGAAGCTTTCTTT | CASSWTEHGTEAFF
- | - | TRBJ2-5 | TRBV7-2 | TGTGCCAGCAGCTTAGTTTCCCTCGCGTGGGAGACCCAGTACTTC | CASSLVSLAWETQYF
- | - | TRBJ1-3 | TRBV20-1 | TGCAGTGCTCGGCCTCGGTGGATGGGAAACACCATATATTTT | CSARPRWMGNTIYF
- | many | TRBJ2-3 | TRBV29-1 | TGCAGCGTTGCCGGGACGGCTACCACAGATACGCAGTATTTT | CSVAGTATTDTQYF
TRBD1 | many | TRBJ2-2 | TRBV11-2 | TGTGCCAGCAGCCGAGACAGGGGGCGATACACCGGGGAGCTGTTTTTT | CASSRDRGRYTGELFF
- | many | TRBJ1-5 | TRBV20-1 | TGCAGTGCTAGAGACAGGAATCAGCCCCAGCATTTT | CSARDRNQPQHF
TRBD1 | - | TRBJ2-7 | TRBV6-1 | TGTGCCAGCACCAGACAGGGGGGCTCCTACGAGCAGTACTTC | CASTRQGGSYEQYF
- | - | TRBJ2-1 | TRBV12-3/TRBV12-4 | TGTGCCAGCAGTACCGCTCACAATGAGCAGTTCTTC | CASSTAHNEQFF
TRBD1 | many | TRBJ2-1 | TRBV5-1 | TGCGCCAGCAGCCGAGGACAGGGAGTCTCCTACAATGAGCAGTTCTTC | CASSRGQGVSYNEQFF
- | many | TRBJ2-1 | TRBV28 | TGTGCCAGTAAAACCTCGCAGGGGTTAGCCTCCTACAATGAGCAGTTCTTC | CASKTSQGLASYNEQFF
- | - | TRBJ1-4 | TRBV29-1 | TGCAGCGTTGAGAGGGAGGAAAAACTGTTTTTT | CSVEREEKLFF
- | many | TRBJ1-1 | TRBV20-1 | TGCAGTGCTAAGGCAACCTCATGGGAAGCTTTCTTT | CSAKATSWEAFF
TRBD2 | few | TRBJ2-7 | TRBV20-1 | TGCAGTGCAGCCCCTAGCGGGAGTTTCAACGAGCAGTACTTC | CSAAPSGSFNEQYF
- | few | TRBJ2-7 | TRBV6-2/TRBV6-3 | TGTGCCAGCAGTTACGGACACCGCTACGAGCAGTACTTC | CASSYGHRYEQYF
- | many | TRBJ1-2 | TRBV29-1 | TGCAGCGTTGGAGACAGAGCCACCTATGGCTACACCTTC | CSVGDRATYGYTF
TRBD1 | few | TRBJ1-2 | TRBV7-8 | TGTGCCAGCAGCAGGGACAGTTCGGGCTATGGCTACACCTTC | CASSRDSSGYGYTF
- | many | TRBJ1-5 | TRBV12-3/TRBV12-4 | TGTGCCAGCAGACAGACAGGAATTGGGAGCAATCAGCCCCAGCATTTT | CASRQTGIGSNQPQHF
- | - | TRBJ2-3 | TRBV12-5 | TGTGCTAGTGGTTTGGTAACGGGCCCATTCACAGATACGCAGTATTTT | CASGLVTGPFTDTQYF
TRBD1 | few | TRBJ1-4 | TRBV27 | TGTGCCAGCAGTACAACGACAGGGAGTCTCGAAAAACTGTTTTTT | CASSTTTGSLEKLFF
TRBD2 | many | TRBJ2-3 | TRBV20-1 | TGCAGTGCTACAGATCGTAGCGGGGACGGCACAGATACGCAGTATTTT | CSATDRSGDGTDTQYF
- | many | TRBJ2-4 | TRBV20-1 | TGCAGTGCTAGAGATTGGACTTCGGCCAAAAACATTCAGTACTTC | CSARDWTSAKNIQYF
TRBD1 | - | TRBJ2-5 | TRBV18 | TGTGCCAGCTCACCACCGAGGACAGGGGGCGGGGAGACCCAGTACTTC | CASSPPRTGGGETQYF
TRBD2 | many | TRBJ2-7 | TRBV10-3 | TGTGCCATCAGTGAGGCCCGGACTAGCGGGAGTATGTACGAGCAGTACTTC | CAISEARTSGSMYEQYF
- | - | TRBJ2-1 | TRBV4-3 | TGCGCCAGCAGCCAAGGAGGATGGGGGTCCTACAATGAGCAGTTCTTC | CASSQGGWGSYNEQFF
TRBD2 | few | TRBJ2-2 | TRBV20-1 | TGCAGTGCTAGACCCCTCGCCGGGACTAGCGGGAGGGCCAACGGGGAGCTGTTTTTT | CSARPLAGTSGRANGELFF
- | many | TRBJ2-3 | TRBV7-8 | TGTGCCAGCAGCTTAGCGCCCCCGCCCATTAGCACAGATACGCAGTATTTT | CASSLAPPPISTDTQYF
TRBD2 | many | TRBJ2-2 | TRBV7-2 | TGTGCCAGCAGCCCAGGACTAGCGAGGAACACCGGGGAGCTGTTTTTT | CASSPGLARNTGELFF
- | - | TRBJ2-1 | TRBV29-1 | TGCAGCGTTGTTAGCCTGAGCTCCTACAATGAGCAGTTCTTC | CSVVSLSSYNEQFF
- | - | TRBJ2-1 | TRBV7-2 | TGTGCCAGCAGCTTAGGGCAGGTTGAGCAGTTCTTC | CASSLGQVEQFF
TRBD2 | many | TRBJ2-1 | TRBV6-1 | TGTGCCAGCAGTGGGGGCCCCGGGACTAGCGGGAGTTATGAGCAGTTCTTC | CASSGGPGTSGSYEQFF
TRBD2 | few | TRBJ2-3 | TRBV6-1 | TGTGCCAGCAGGATAGCGGGAACCTTCACAGATACGCAGTATTTT | CASRIAGTFTDTQYF
- | many | TRBJ2-1 | TRBV11-2 | TGTGCCAGCAGCTTCTTCCGATCCGACAATGAGCAGTTCTTC | CASSFFRSDNEQFF
- | - | TRBJ2-1 | TRBV7-2 | TGTGCCAGCAGCTTATCTGCAATTGGGGGTGAGCAGTTCTTC | CASSLSAIGGEQFF
- | - | TRBJ1-6 | TRBV6-5 | TGTGCCAGCAGGGTAGTCAATTCACCCCTCCACTTT | CASRVVNSPLHF
- | many | TRBJ2-1 | TRBV19 | TGTGCCAGTACCCACGGCCGTTTGGATGAGCAGTTCTTC | CASTHGRLDEQFF